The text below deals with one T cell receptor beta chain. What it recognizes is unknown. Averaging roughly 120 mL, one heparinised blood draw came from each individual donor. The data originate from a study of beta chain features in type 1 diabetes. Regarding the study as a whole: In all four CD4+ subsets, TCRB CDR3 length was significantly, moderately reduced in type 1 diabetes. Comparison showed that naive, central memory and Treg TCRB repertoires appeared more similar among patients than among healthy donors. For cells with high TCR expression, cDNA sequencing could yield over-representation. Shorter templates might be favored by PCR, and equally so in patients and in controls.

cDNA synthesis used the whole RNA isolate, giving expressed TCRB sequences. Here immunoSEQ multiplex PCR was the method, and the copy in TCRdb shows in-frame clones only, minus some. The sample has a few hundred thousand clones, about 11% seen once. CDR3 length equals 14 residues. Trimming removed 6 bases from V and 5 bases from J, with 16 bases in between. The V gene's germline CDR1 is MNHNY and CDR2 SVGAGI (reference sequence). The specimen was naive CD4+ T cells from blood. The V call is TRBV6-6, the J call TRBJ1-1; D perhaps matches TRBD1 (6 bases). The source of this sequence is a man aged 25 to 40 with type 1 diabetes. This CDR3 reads CASSPQGAWTEAFF. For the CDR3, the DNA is TGTGCCAGCAGCCCACAGGGAGCGTGGACTGAAGCTTTCTTT.